This T cell receptor beta chain emerged from a study of blood T cell repertoires in COVID-19 (TCRdb year 2020). Broadly, across the study: Samples from collaborators originated in the United States, Italy and Spain and spanned both the acute and convalescent phases of COVID-19. Sample metadata almost always included a de-identified subject ID, COVID-19 status, age in years and sex. Samples came from the ongoing ImmuneRACE study (first 160 participants) plus 1,254 subjects from 6 global collaborators. Where HLA class I and class II types were available, the types were taken from metadata supplied by the sample provider, not from assay-based typing. A freely available public database, intended as a resource for researchers studying the immune response to SARS-CoV-2, is where the repertoires were released. The material from the prospective study consisted of cDNA or gDNA derived from T cells, B-cell-depleted T cells, or PBMCs. The dataset comprised deeply sampled blood TCRbeta repertoires from subjects exposed to, actively infected with, or recovered from COVID-19. What the research found in general, with its limitations: The quantity of clinical and demographic metadata differed by source and by participant and was supplied without curation.

Trimming at the junction amounts to 1 base on V and 5 bases on J, and the germline ends lie 9 bases apart. The CDR3 has 13 amino acids, counting the end cysteine and phenylalanine. The kept DNA is CDR3 alone, 39 bases in frame from the first base. CDR1 is given as SGHRS and CDR2 as YFSETQ, both from the germline V gene. A remark on this clone: The specificity of this receptor is unknown. No much larger clone is present one base from it, and per-base qualities are unavailable.

TCRbeta CDR3 regions were amplified from genomic DNA using the immunoSEQ Assay, a bias-controlled multiplex PCR. From the authors' description of their analysis: Within the assay, amplification of reference gene primers was used to estimate how many nucleated cells each sample contained. To quantify the absolute abundance of each unique TCRbeta CDR3 rearrangement, sequence reads were collapsed and filtered. For each sample, productive Simpson clonality was calculated as the square root of Simpson's diversity index across productive rearrangements. Sourced from immuneACCESS, this table was stored by TCRdb with only in-frame sequences that have V and J called. A share of the clones is absent; for the studies checked, an unresolved V gene accounts for under half, and the remainder has no known explanation. V and J calls and clone size are as listed in that table; D and trimming were resolved from the DNA. This sample lists roughly 140,000 clones; approximately 86% were detected once. Of the sample, around 3.3% is held by the ten largest clones.

Each collaborating institution followed its own protocols to collect whole blood in K2EDTA tubes. Collaborator samples were shipped for TCRbeta analysis as frozen whole blood, isolated PBMCs, or DNA extracted from either sample type. In this chain, TRBV5-1 is recombined with TRBJ1-1; the D gene is perhaps TRBD1, from 5 matching bases. Sequenced input: peripheral blood. The receptor was derived from a man aged 65 to 79 with acute or convalescent COVID-19. The DNA is as follows: TGCGCCAGCAGCTTGTCGGGGGAGACTGAAGCTTTCTTT. It encodes CASSLSGETEAFF.